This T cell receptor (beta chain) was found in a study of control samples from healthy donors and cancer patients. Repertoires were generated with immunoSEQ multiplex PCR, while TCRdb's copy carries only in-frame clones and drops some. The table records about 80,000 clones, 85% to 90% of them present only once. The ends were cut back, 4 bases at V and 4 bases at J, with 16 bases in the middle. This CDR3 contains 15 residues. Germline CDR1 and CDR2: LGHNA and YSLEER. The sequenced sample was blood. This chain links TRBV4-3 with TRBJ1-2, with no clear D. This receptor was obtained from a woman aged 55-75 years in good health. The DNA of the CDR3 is TGCGCCAGCAGCCCTCGTGACGGCGGTGCCTATGGCTACACCTTC. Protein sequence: CASSPRDGGAYGYTF.